This TCR beta chain originates from a study of beta chain features in type 1 diabetes. Findings and limits, study-wide: Sampled from patients, naive, central memory and Treg TCRB repertoires appeared more similar than those sampled from healthy donors. A pattern of fewer insertions and more deletions at VDJ junctions was seen in type 1 diabetes patients.

Trimming stripped 1 base from V and 0 bases from J, with 7 bases between. This CDR3 region has 14 residues. CDR1 is KGHSH and CDR2 is LQKENI in the germline V gene. Turning to this clone: Its antigen remains unknown.

Investigators reverse transcribed all isolated RNA, so they sequenced expressed TCRB transcripts. Some 3.6 million reads was the average for naive, central memory and regulatory T cell samples. Sequenced by immunoSEQ multiplex PCR; TCRdb stores in-frame clones only, minus some. Among approximately 37,000 clones, roughly 50% were seen once, and the ten largest hold 0.6% to 0.9%. This clonotype originated in a woman aged 18-30 years in good health. The sample comprised central memory CD4+ T cells from blood. The chain links TRBV18 to TRBJ2-7; no clear D. Here the CDR3 DNA reads TGTGCCAGCTCACCACGTCAGGCCTCCTACGAGCAGTACTTC. The encoded protein is CASSPRQASYEQYF.